The present TCR beta chain was sequenced within a study of identical twins' blood T cells. Study observations and caveats: Twins reportedly had markedly more similar V usage than unrelated donors, even among out-of-frame TCRbeta clonotypes. Top TCRbeta clonotypes were shared more with twin than unrelated donors.

The CDR3 length equals 16 residues, ends included. Germline V gene lookup returns CDR1 LNHDA and CDR2 SQIVND (reference sequence). This clonotype was seen more than once but under ten times. The antigen remains unidentified. Because the CDR3's place on the DNA is in doubt, the DNA is left out and the CDR3 is given as listed by TCRdb. Each TCR cDNA library carried sample-specific barcodes on both ends. TCRdb fed the 5' RACE reads into MiXCR, producing one record per CDR3 protein. The data contain hundreds of thousands of distinct CDR3 sequences, around 30% of them singletons. Sequenced: PBMCs. The chain uses TRBV19 and TRBJ1-5. The TCR comes from a woman between 18 and 49 years old in good health. The CDR3 loop is CASTLHFGREDQPQHF.